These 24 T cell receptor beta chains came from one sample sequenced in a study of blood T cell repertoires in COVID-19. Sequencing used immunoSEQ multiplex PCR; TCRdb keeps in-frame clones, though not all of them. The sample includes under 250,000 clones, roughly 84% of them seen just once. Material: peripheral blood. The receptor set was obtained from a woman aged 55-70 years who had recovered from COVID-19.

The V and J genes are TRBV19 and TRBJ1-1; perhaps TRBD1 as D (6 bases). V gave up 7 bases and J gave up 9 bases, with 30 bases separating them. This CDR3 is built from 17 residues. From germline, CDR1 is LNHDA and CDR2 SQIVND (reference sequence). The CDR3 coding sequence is TGTGCCAGTAAAATGACCTATCGGGACACGTTTTGGGTAAAAGCTTTCTTT. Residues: CASKMTYRDTFWVKAFF.

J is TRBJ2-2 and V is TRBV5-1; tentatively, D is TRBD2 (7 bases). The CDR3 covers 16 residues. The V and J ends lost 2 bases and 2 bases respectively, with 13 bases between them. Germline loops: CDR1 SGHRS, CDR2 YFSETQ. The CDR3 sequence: CASSFRGGANTGELFF. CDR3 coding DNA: TGCGCCAGCAGCTTCAGAGGGGGGGCTAACACCGGGGAGCTGTTTTTT.

Here the CDR3 DNA reads TGTGCCAGTAGCCTAATAGGGGGCAGGGATAGCAATCAGCCCCAGCATTTT. It translates to CASSLIGGRDSNQPQHF. The V call is TRBV19, the J call TRBJ1-5, with 7 positions matching TRBD1. The CDR3 loop spans 17 amino acids. Trimming took 6 bases from V and 0 from J; bases not matched to a gene: 11. CDR1 and CDR2 (germline): LNHDA, SQIVND (reference sequence).

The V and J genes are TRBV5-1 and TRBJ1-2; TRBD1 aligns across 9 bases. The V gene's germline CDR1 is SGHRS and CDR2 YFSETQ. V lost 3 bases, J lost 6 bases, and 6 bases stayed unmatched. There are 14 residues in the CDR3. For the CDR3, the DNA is TGCGCCAGCAGCTGGGACAGGGATGATGATGGCTACACCTTC. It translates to CASSWDRDDDGYTF.

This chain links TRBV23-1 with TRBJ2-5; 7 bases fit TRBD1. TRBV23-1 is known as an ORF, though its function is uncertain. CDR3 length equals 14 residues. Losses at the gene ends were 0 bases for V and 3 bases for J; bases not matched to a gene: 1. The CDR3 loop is CASSQSDREETQYF. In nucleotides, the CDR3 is TGCGCCAGCAGTCAATCCGACAGGGAAGAGACCCAGTACTTC.

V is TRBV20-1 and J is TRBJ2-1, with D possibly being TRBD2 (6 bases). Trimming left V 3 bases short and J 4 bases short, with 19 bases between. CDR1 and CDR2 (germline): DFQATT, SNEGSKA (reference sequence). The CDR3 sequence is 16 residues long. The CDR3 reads CSASDSTRASYNEQFF. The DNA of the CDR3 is TGCAGTGCTAGTGACTCGACTAGGGCTAGTTACAATGAGCAGTTCTTC.

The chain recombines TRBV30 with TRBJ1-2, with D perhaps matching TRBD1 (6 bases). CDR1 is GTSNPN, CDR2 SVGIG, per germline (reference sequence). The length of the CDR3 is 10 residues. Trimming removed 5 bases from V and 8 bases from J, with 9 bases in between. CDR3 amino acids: CAWGGLGYTF. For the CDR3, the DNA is TGTGCCTGGGGGGGCTTAGGCTACACCTTC.

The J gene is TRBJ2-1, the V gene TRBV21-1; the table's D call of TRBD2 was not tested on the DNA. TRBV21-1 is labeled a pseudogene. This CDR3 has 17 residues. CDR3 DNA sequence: TGTGCCAGCAGCAAAGAACTAGCGGGGAGAATTTACAATGAGCAGTTCTTC. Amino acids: CASSKELAGRIYNEQFF.

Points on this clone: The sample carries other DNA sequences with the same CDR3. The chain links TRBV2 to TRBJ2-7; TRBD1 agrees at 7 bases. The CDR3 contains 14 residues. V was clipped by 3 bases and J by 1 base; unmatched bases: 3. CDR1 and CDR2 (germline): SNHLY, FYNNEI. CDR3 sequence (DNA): TGTGCCAGCAGTGACCAGGGGGTATCCTACGAGCAGTACTTC. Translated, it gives CASSDQGVSYEQYF.

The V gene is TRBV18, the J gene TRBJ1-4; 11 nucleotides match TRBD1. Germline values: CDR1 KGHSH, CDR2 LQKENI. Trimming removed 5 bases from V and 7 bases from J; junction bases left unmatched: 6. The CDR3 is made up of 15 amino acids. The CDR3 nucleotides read TGTGCCAGCTCATCCGGACAGGGGGCTGTTGAAAAACTGTTTTTT. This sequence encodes CASSSGQGAVEKLFF.

The CDR3 spells CASSRPLAGGYNEQFF. CDR3 DNA: TGTGCCAGCTCTCGTCCACTAGCGGGGGGGTACAATGAGCAGTTCTTC. The chain couples TRBV18 to TRBJ2-1; 13 bases line up with TRBD2. Germline-derived CDR1 and CDR2 are KGHSH and LQKENI. CDR3 length equals 16 residues. V lost 6 bases and J lost 4; bases outside the gene matches: 6.

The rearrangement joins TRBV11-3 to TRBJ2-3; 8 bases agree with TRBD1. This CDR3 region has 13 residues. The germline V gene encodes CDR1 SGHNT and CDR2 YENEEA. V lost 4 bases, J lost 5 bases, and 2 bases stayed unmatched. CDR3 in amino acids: CASSSRGQDTQYF. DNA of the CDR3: TGTGCCAGCAGCTCCAGGGGGCAAGATACGCAGTATTTT. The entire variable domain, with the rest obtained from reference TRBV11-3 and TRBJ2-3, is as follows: EAGVVQSPRYKIIEKKQPVAFWCNPISGHNTLYWYLQNLGQGPELLIRYENEEAVDDSQLPKDRFSAERLKGVDSTLKIQPAELGDSAVYLCASSSRGQDTQYFGPGTRLTVL.

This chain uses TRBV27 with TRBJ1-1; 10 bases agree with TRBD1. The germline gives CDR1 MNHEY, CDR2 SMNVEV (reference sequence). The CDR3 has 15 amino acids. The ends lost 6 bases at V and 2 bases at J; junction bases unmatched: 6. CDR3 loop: CASRSWTGGNTEAFF. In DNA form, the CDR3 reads TGTGCCAGCAGATCCTGGACAGGGGGAAACACTGAAGCTTTCTTT.

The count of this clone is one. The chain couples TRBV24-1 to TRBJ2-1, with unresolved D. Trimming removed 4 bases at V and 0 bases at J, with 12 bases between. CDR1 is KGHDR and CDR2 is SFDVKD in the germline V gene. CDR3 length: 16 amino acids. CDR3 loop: CATSDSTKNSYNEQFF. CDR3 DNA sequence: TGTGCCACCAGTGACAGTACCAAGAACTCCTACAATGAGCAGTTCTTC.

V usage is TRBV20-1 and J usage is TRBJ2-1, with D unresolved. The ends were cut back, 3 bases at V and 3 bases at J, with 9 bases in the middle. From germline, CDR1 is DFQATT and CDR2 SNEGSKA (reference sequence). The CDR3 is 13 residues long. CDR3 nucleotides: TGCAGTGCTAGTTTACACAGCTACAATGAGCAGTTCTTC. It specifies CSASLHSYNEQFF.

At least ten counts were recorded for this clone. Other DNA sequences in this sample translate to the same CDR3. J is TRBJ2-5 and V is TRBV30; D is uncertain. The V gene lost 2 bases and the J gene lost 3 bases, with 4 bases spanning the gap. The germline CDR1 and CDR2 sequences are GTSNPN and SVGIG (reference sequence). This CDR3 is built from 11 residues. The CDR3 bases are TGTGCCTGGAGTCTTAAAGAGACCCAGTACTTC. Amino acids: CAWSLKETQYF.

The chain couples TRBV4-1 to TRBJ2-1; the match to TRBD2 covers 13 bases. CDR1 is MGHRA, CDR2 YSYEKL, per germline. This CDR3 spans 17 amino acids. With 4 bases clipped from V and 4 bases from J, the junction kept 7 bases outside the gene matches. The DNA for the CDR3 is TGCGCCAGCAGCCGGGGGGGACTAGCGGGGACTTACAATGAGCAGTTCTTC. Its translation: CASSRGGLAGTYNEQFF.

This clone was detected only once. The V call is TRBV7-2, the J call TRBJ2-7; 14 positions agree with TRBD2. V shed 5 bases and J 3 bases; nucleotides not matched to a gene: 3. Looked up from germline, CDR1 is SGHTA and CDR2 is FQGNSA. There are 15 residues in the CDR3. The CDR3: CASSQTSGGGYEQYF. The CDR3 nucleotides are TGTGCCAGCAGCCAGACTAGCGGGGGGGGCTACGAGCAGTACTTC.

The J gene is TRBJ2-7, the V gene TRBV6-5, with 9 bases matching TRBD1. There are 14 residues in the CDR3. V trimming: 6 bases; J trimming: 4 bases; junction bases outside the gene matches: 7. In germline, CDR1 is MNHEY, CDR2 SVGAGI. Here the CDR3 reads CASRAPGQGYEQYF. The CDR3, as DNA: TGTGCCAGCAGGGCCCCGGGACAGGGATACGAGCAGTACTTC.

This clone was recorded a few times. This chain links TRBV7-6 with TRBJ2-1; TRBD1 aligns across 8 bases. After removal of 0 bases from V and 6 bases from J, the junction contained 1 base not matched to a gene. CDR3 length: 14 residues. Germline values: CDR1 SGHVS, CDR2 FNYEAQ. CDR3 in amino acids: CASSLATGGNEQFF. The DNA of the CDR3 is TGTGCCAGCAGCTTAGCCACAGGGGGCAATGAGCAGTTCTTC.

The chain's CDR3 is CASSLGSGTAGNTIYF. As DNA, the CDR3 is TGTGCCAGCAGCTTGGGGAGCGGAACCGCTGGAAACACCATATATTTT. J is TRBJ1-3 and V is TRBV5-6; no clear D gene. The CDR3 covers 16 residues. Trimming removed 0 bases from V and 2 bases from J, with 12 bases in between. Looked up from germline, CDR1 is SGHDT and CDR2 is YYEEEE.

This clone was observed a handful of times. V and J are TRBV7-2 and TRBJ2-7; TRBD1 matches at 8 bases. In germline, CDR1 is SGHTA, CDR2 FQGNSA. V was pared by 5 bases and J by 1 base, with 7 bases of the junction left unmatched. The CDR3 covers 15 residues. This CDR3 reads CASSRQTGESYEQYF. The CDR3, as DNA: TGTGCCAGCAGCCGTCAGACAGGGGAGTCCTACGAGCAGTACTTC.

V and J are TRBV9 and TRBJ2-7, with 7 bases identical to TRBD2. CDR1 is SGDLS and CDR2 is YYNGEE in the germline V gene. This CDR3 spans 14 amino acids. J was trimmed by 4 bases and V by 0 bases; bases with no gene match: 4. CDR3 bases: TGTGCCAGCAGCGTAGCGGCTAGCGGATACGAGCAGTACTTC. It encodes CASSVAASGYEQYF.

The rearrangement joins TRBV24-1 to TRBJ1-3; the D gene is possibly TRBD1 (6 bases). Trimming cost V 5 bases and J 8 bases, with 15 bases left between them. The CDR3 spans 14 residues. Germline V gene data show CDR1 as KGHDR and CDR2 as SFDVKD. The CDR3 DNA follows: TGTGCCACCAGTGCCCACAGGGATTCGCACACCATATATTTT. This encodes CATSAHRDSHTIYF.